One sample yielded the 6 T cell receptor beta chains listed below, sequenced in a study of Ad26.COV2.S vaccination and SARS-CoV-2 variants. TCRdb keeps only in-frame clones here, not all; method: immunoSEQ multiplex PCR. The sample has 500,000 or so clones, 87% seen once; the top ten hold more than 10%. Treatment indicated: roughly 20 received Ad26.COV2.S at low or high dose, single or two shots; five or six received placebo; per-sample allocation not given. Day 63 following the first vaccine or placebo injection was when the samples were taken. The material sequenced was peripheral blood, taken in a trial of Ad26.COV2.S vaccine versus placebo. These receptors originate from a person between 18 and 65 years old who received the Ad26.COV2.S COVID-19 vaccine or a placebo.

In the case of this clone: Other DNA sequences in this sample translate to the same CDR3. V is TRBV7-3 and J is TRBJ1-2; 9 bases agree with TRBD1. V lost 2 bases and J lost 5; bases outside the gene matches: 0. Germline CDR1 reads SGHTA; CDR2 reads FQGTGA. There are 13 residues in the CDR3. The CDR3 DNA follows: TGTGCCAGCAGCTTAGGACAGGGGTATGGCTACACCTTC. Amino acids: CASSLGQGYGYTF.

The chain links TRBV9 to TRBJ2-1; D may be TRBD2 (6 bases). Germline V lookup: CDR1 SGDLS, CDR2 YYNGEE. The CDR3 is made up of 15 amino acids. V was clipped by 6 bases and J by 2 bases, with 15 bases between them. CDR3 loop: CASTPAGRTYNEQFF. Written as DNA, the CDR3 is TGTGCCAGCACCCCCGCAGGGAGGACCTACAATGAGCAGTTCTTC.

This chain uses TRBV5-1 with TRBJ1-4, with 10 bases lining up with TRBD1. V was clipped by 3 bases and J by 5 bases; unmatched bases: 1. There are 14 residues in the CDR3. Germline assignment: CDR1 SGHRS and CDR2 YFSETQ. The CDR3 coding sequence is TGCGCCAGCAGCTGGACAGGGGGAAATGAAAAACTGTTTTTT. This translates into CASSWTGGNEKLFF.

The genes are TRBV5-1 and TRBJ2-3; D is perhaps TRBD2 (6 bases). The V and J ends lost 4 bases and 6 bases respectively, with 12 bases between them. The CDR3 is made up of 13 amino acids. From germline, CDR1 is SGHRS and CDR2 YFSETQ. The CDR3 DNA sequence: TGCGCCAGCAGCGCAGTCCTAGCGGATACGCAGTATTTT. This translates into CASSAVLADTQYF.

This clone appeared a single time. The rearrangement links TRBV11-2 to TRBJ2-3; TRBD2 agrees at 11 bases. The germline CDR1 and CDR2 sequences are SGHAT and FQNNGV. V lost 2 bases, J lost 3 bases, and 7 bases stayed unmatched. The CDR3 is made up of 17 amino acids. The CDR3 DNA sequence: TGTGCCAGCAGCTTATCTAGCGGGAGGTCCCCTACAGATACGCAGTATTTT. It yields the protein CASSLSSGRSPTDTQYF. Using reference TRBV11-2 and TRBJ2-3 for the parts outside the CDR3, the full variable domain is EAGVAQSPRYKIIEKRQSVAFWCNPISGHATLYWYQQILGQGPKLLIQFQNNGVVDDSQLPKDRFSAERLKGVDSTLKIQPAKLEDSAVYLCASSLSSGRSPTDTQYFGPGTRLTVL.

A word on this clone: Sequence at one end of the junction differs from germline and may be a read error. The chain joins TRBV11-1 to TRBJ1-5; D ambiguous. The CDR3 length is 13 residues. Germline V gene sequence: CDR1 SGHAT, CDR2 FQDESV (reference sequence). CDR3: CASSSDPYQPQHF. The CDR3 nucleotides are TGTGCCAGCAGCTCAGACCCCTATCAACCCCAGCATTTT.